This TCR beta chain emerged from a study of T cells in Graves' hyperthyroidism and ophthalmopathy. With V trimmed by 6 bases and J by 2 bases, 4 bases remained unmatched. Germline lookup yields CDR1 GTSNPN and CDR2 SVGIG (reference sequence). The CDR3 runs 14 residues. TCR beta CDR3 regions were amplified from RNA. Primed by the HTBI set, a first-round RT-PCR was run on the TCR CDR3. MiXCR, run by TCRdb on the multiplex PCR reads, gives a single entry per CDR3 protein. The table lists hundreds of thousands of distinct CDR3 sequences, approximately 14% of them singletons. The specimen was blood. The chain recombines TRBV30 with TRBJ2-6; 7 bases align to TRBD1. This sequence originates from a young woman with Graves' hyperthyroidism. The DNA of the CDR3 is TGTGCCTGTCCCGACAGGGCTGGGGCCAACGTCCTGACTTTC. Translating it yields CACPDRAGANVLTF.